The 7 T cell receptor beta chains below come from one sample, sequenced in a study of Tregs in tolerant kidney transplant recipients. TCRdb keeps only in-frame clones here, not all; method: immunoSEQ multiplex PCR. The sample comprises about 110,000 clones, around 87% of which are singletons, and roughly 0.35% rests with the top ten. Sample: CD4+ T cells from blood, taken before the transplant. Receptors were obtained from a human donor who received a combined kidney and bone marrow transplant.

The J gene is TRBJ2-7, the V gene TRBV10-3, with unresolved D. Trimming cost V 4 bases and J 2 bases, with 6 bases left between them. Germline lookup yields CDR1 ENHRY and CDR2 SYGVKD. CDR3 size: 12 residues. The CDR3, as DNA: TGTGCCATCAGTGGGCAGACCTACGAGCAGTACTTC. Translated, it gives CAISGQTYEQYF.

The V and J genes are TRBV30 and TRBJ1-1; 7 nucleotides match TRBD1. The J segment lost 4 bases and the V segment lost 5 bases, leaving 4 bases of the junction unmatched. Germline assignment: CDR1 GTSNPN and CDR2 SVGIG (reference sequence). The CDR3 covers 12 residues. The CDR3 nucleotides read TGTGCCTGGGGGGACAGAGCCACTGAAGCTTTCTTT. This gives the protein CAWGDRATEAFF.

The genes are TRBV7-2 and TRBJ2-7, with D perhaps matching TRBD1 (6 bases). CDR1 and CDR2 (germline): SGHTA, FQGNSA. V was cut by 4 bases and J by 1 base, with 14 bases left in between. The CDR3 runs 15 residues. CDR3 amino acids: CASSSRAGQSYEQYF. The CDR3 bases are TGTGCCAGCAGCTCCCGCGCCGGACAGTCCTACGAGCAGTACTTC.

The V gene is TRBV7-9, the J gene TRBJ2-3; 12 bases are shared with TRBD2. The germline V gene encodes CDR1 SEHNR and CDR2 FQNEAQ (reference sequence). The CDR3 length is 14 residues. With 4 bases clipped from V and 5 bases from J, the junction kept 1 base outside the gene matches. This CDR3 is CASSSSGGGDTQYF. The CDR3 region has the DNA TGTGCCAGCAGCTCTAGCGGGGGGGGAGATACGCAGTATTTT.

The chain has TRBV10-3 and TRBJ2-5; TRBD2 aligns across 8 bases. V lost 0 bases and J lost 5; bases outside the gene matches: 5. The CDR3 contains 15 residues. Germline CDR1 and CDR2: ENHRY and SYGVKD. The CDR3 DNA reads as TGTGCCATCAGTGAGTCCGGTGCGGGAGGTGAGACCCAGTACTTC. Protein sequence: CAISESGAGGETQYF.

The V call is TRBV11-2, the J call TRBJ2-2, with 10 bases identical to TRBD2. CDR3 size: 15 residues. V gave up 5 bases and J gave up 5 bases; unmatched junction bases: 5. Germline lookup yields CDR1 SGHAT and CDR2 FQNNGV. CDR3 bases: TGTGCCAGCAGCCAACTAGCGGGAATTACCGGGGAGCTGTTTTTT. Translating gives CASSQLAGITGELFF.

This chain links TRBV5-1 with TRBJ2-3; 9 bases fit TRBD2. V lost 6 bases and J lost 6; bases outside the gene matches: 11. Germline values: CDR1 SGHRS, CDR2 YFSETQ. This CDR3 is built from 15 residues. CDR3 protein: CASTSGLAGPDTQYF. CDR3 coding DNA: TGCGCCAGCACTTCGGGACTAGCCGGGCCGGATACGCAGTATTTT.